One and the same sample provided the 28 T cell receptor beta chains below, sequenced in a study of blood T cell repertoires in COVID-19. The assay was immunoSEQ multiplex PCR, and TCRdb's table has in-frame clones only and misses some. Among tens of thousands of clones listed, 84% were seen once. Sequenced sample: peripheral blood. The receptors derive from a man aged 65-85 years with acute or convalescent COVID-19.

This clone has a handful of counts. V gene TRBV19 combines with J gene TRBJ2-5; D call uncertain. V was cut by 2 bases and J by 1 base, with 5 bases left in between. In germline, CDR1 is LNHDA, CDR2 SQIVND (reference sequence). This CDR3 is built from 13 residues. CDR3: CASSIHSQETQYF. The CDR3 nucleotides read TGTGCCAGTAGTATACATAGCCAAGAGACCCAGTACTTC.

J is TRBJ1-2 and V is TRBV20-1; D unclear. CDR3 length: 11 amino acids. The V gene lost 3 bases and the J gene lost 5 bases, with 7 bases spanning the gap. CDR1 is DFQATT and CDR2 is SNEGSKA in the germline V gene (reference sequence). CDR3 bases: TGCAGTGCTAGTGCTCTTTATGGCTACACCTTC. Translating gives CSASALYGYTF.

CDR3 nucleotide sequence: TGTGCCACCACTCTAGGTAGCCGAACGAACACCGGGGAGCTGTTTTTT. It translates to CATTLGSRTNTGELFF. The rearrangement uses TRBV6-8 and TRBJ2-2; D uncertain. This CDR3 has 16 amino acids. Germline lookup yields CDR1 MNHGY and CDR2 SAAAGT. V was cut by 10 bases and J by 0 bases, with 18 bases left in between.

The CDR3 DNA sequence: TGTGCCAGCAGCTGGGACAGGGGGACAGATACGCAGTATTTT. It translates to CASSWDRGTDTQYF. The chain is built from TRBV5-8 and TRBJ2-3; 11 bases map to TRBD1. The CDR3 length is 14 residues. The ends lost 3 bases at V and 3 bases at J; junction bases unmatched: 0. In germline, CDR1 is SGHTS, CDR2 YDEGEE.

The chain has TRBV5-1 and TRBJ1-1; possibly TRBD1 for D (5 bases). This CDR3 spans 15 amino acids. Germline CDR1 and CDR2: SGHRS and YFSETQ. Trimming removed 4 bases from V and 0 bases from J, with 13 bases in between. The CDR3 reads CASSPTQGLNTEAFF. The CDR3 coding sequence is TGCGCCAGCAGCCCGACTCAGGGCCTGAACACTGAAGCTTTCTTT.

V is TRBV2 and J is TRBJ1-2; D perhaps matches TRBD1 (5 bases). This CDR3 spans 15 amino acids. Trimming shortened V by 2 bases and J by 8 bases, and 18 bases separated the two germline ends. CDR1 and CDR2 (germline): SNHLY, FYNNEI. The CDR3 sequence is CASSEQGGPPGGYTF. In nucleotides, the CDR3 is TGTGCCAGCAGTGAACAGGGAGGGCCCCCCGGCGGCTACACCTTC.

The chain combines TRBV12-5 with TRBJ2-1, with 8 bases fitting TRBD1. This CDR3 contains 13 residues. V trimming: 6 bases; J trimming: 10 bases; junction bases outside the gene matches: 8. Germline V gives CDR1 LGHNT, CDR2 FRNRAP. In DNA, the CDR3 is TGTGCTAGTGGCCACGACAGGGGAGGAGAGCAGTTCTTC. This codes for CASGHDRGGEQFF.

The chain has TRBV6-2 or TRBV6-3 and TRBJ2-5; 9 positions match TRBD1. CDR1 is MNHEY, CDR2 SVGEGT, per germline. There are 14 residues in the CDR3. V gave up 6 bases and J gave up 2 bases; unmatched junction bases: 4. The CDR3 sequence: CASSRQGVQETQYF. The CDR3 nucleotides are TGTGCCAGCAGCCGACAGGGGGTACAAGAGACCCAGTACTTC.

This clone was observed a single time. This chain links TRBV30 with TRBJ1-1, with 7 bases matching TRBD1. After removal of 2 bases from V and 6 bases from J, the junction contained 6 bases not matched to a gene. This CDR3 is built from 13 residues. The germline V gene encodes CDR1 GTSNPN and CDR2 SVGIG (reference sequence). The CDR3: CAWSRQGLAEAFF. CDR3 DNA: TGTGCCTGGAGTCGACAGGGCTTGGCTGAAGCTTTCTTT.

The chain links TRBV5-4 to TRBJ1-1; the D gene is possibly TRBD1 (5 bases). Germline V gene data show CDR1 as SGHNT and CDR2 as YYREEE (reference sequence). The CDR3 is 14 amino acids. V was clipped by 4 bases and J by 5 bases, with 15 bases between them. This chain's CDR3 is CASSPGRGDTEAFF. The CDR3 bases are TGTGCCAGCAGCCCCGGACGGGGGGATACTGAAGCTTTCTTT.

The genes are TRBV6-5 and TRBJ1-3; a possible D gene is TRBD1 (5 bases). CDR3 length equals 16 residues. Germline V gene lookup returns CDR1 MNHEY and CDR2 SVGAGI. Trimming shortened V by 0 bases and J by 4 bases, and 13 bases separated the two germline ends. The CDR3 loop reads CASSYSGGALGNTIYF. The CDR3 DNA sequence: TGTGCCAGCAGTTACTCAGGAGGGGCTTTGGGAAACACCATATATTTT.

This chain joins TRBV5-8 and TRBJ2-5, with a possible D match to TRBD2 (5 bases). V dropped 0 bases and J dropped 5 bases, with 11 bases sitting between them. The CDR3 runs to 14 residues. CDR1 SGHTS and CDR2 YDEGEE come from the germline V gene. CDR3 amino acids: CASSLGHTGETQYF. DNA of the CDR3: TGTGCCAGCAGCTTGGGGCATACGGGGGAGACCCAGTACTTC. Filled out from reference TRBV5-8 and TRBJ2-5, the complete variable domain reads EAGVTQSPTHLIKTRGQQATLRCSPISGHTSVYWYQQALGLGLQFLLWYDEGEERNRGNFPPRFSGRQFPNYSSELNVNALELEDSALYLCASSLGHTGETQYFGPGTRLLVL.

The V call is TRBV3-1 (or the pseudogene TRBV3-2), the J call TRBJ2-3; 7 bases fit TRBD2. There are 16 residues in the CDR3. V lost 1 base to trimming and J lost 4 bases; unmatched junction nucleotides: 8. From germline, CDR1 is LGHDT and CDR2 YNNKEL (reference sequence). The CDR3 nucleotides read TGTGCCAGCAGCCAAGGTCCGGGAGGAGGCGCAGATACGCAGTATTTT. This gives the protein CASSQGPGGGADTQYF.

As DNA, the CDR3 is TGTGCCAGCAGCTTCGGACTGGGGAAGACCCAGTACTTC. This codes for CASSFGLGKTQYF. This sequence joins TRBV7-2 and TRBJ2-5, with D possibly TRBD2 on 5 matching bases. V lost 3 bases, J lost 6 bases, and 11 bases lay in between. The CDR3 is made up of 13 amino acids. Germline CDR1 SGHTA, CDR2 FQGNSA.

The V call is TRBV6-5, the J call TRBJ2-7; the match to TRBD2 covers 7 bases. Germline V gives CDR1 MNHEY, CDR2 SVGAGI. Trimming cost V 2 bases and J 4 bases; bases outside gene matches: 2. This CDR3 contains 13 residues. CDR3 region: CASSYRRGYEQYF. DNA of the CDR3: TGTGCCAGCAGTTACAGGCGGGGGTACGAGCAGTACTTC.

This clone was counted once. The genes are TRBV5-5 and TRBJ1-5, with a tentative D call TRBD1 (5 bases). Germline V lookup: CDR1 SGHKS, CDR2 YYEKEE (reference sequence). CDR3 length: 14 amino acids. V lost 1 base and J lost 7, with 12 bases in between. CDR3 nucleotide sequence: TGTGCCAGCAGCTTGTTCCAGGGCGAACAGCCCCAGCATTTT. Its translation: CASSLFQGEQPQHF. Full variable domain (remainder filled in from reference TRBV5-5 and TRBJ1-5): DAGVTQSPTHLIKTRGQQVTLRCSPISGHKSVSWYQQVLGQGPQFIFQYYEKEERGRGNFPDRFSARQFPNYSSELNVNALLLGDSALYLCASSLFQGEQPQHFGDGTRLSIL.

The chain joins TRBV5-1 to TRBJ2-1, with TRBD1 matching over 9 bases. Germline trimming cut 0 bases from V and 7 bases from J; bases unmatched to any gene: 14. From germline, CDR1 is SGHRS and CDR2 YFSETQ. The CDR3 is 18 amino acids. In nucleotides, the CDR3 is TGCGCCAGCAGCTTGGGGGGTTTGGGGACAGGGAGGACGAATGAGCAGTTCTTC. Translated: CASSLGGLGTGRTNEQFF.

The CDR3 is CASSLSGGYSYEQYF. The CDR3 bases are TGTGCCAGCAGTTTATCAGGGGGCTACTCCTACGAGCAGTACTTC. This sequence joins TRBV28 and TRBJ2-7; 8 bases fit TRBD1. The CDR3 length is 15 residues. The junction had 2 bases not matched to a gene; V was cut back by 1 base and J by 0 bases. Germline V gene sequence: CDR1 MDHEN, CDR2 SYDVKM.

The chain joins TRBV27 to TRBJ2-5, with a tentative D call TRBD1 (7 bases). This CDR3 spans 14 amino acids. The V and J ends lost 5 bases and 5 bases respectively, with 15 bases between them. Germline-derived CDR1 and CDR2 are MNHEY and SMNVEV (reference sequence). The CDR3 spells CASSNTGAGETQYF. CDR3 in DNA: TGTGCCAGCAGTAACACAGGGGCGGGGGAGACCCAGTACTTC.

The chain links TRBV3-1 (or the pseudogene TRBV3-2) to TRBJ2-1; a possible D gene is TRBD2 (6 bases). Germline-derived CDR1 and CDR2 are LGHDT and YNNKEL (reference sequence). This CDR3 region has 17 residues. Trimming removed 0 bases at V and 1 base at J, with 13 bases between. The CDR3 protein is CASSQEGGGWSYNEQFF. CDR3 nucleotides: TGTGCCAGCAGCCAAGAAGGTGGAGGGTGGTCCTACAATGAGCAGTTCTTC.

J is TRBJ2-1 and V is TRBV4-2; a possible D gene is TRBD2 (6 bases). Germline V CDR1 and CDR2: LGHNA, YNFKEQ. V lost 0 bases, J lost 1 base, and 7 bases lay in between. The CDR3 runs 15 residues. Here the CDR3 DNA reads TGTGCCAGCAGCCAAGAGGGACTGTCCTACAATGAGCAGTTCTTC. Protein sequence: CASSQEGLSYNEQFF.

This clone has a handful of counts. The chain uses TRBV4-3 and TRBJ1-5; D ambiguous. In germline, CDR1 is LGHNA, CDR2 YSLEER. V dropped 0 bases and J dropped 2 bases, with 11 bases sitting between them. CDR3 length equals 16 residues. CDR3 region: CASSQDHEVGNQPQHF. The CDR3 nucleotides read TGCGCCAGCAGCCAAGATCATGAGGTCGGCAATCAGCCCCAGCATTTT.

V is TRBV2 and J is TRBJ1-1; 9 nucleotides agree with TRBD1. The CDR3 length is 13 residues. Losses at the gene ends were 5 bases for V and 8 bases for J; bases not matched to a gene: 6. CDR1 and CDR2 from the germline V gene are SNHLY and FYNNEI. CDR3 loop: CASSRDRAGEAFF. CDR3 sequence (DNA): TGTGCCAGCAGTCGGGACAGGGCTGGGGAAGCTTTCTTT.

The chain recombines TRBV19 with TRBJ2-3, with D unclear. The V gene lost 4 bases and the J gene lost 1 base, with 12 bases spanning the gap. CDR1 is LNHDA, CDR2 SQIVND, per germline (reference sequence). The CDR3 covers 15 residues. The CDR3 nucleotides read TGTGCCAGTAGTACAGGTTCCTCTGGCACAGATACGCAGTATTTT. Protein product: CASSTGSSGTDTQYF. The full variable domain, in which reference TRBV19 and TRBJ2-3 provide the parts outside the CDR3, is DGGITQSPKYLFRKEGQNVTLSCEQNLNHDAMYWYRQDPGQGLRLIYYSQIVNDFQKGDIAEGYSVSREKKESFPLTVTSAQKNPTAFYLCASSTGSSGTDTQYFGPGTRLTVL.

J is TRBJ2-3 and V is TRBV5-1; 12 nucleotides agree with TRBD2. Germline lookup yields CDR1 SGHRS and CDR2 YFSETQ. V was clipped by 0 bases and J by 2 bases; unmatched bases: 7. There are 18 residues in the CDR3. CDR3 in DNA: TGCGCCAGCAGCTTGGGCAGGACTAGCGGGGAGATCACAGATACGCAGTATTTT. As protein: CASSLGRTSGEITDTQYF.

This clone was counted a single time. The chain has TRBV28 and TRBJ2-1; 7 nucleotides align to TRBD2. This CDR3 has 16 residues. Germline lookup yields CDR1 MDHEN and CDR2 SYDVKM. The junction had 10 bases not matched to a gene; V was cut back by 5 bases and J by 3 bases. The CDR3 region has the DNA TGTGCCAGCAGTCCCCCGGTTGCTAGCGGCTACAATGAGCAGTTCTTC. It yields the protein CASSPPVASGYNEQFF.

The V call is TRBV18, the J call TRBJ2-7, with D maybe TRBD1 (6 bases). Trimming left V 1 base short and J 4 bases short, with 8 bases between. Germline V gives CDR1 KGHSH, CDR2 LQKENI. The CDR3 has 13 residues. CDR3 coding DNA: TGTGCCAGCTCACCACGACAGGATTACGAGCAGTACTTC. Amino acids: CASSPRQDYEQYF. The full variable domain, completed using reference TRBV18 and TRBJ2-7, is NAGVMQNPRHLVRRRGQEARLRCSPMKGHSHVYWYRQLPEEGLKFMVYLQKENIIDESGMPKERFSAEFPKEGPSILRIQQVVRGDSAAYFCASSPRQDYEQYFGPGTRLTVT.

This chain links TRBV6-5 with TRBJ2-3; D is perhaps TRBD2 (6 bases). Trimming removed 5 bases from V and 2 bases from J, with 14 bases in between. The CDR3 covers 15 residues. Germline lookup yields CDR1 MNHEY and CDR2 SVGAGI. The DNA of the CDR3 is TGTGCCAGCAGTAAGAATAGCGGTTACACAGATACGCAGTATTTT. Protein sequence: CASSKNSGYTDTQYF.